This passage covers 12 T cell receptor beta chains from one sample sequenced in a study of T cells in localized non-small cell lung cancer. This table comes from immunoSEQ multiplex PCR, and its TCRdb copy is limited to in-frame clones, with some not included. The sample yields 3,200 or so clones, about half seen once. The sequences come from lymph node tissue, collected before any cancer treatment. Receptors were obtained from a woman aged 18 to 49 with stage I lung adenocarcinoma.

This clone was counted a few times. The rearrangement links TRBV11-1 to TRBJ1-1, with D tentatively TRBD1 (5 bases). V was shortened by 2 bases and J by 1 base, with 14 bases between the two germline ends. CDR1 and CDR2 from the germline V gene are SGHAT and FQDESV (reference sequence). This CDR3 spans 16 amino acids. The CDR3 is CASSLSQGTSNTEAFF. The CDR3, as DNA: TGTGCCAGCAGCTTATCGCAGGGAACGTCGAACACTGAAGCTTTCTTT.

V is TRBV18 and J is TRBJ2-1; possible D gene TRBD1, 5 bases. The CDR3 extends over 19 amino acids. Germline V CDR1 and CDR2: KGHSH, LQKENI. Trimming took off 2 bases at V and 5 bases at J, with 25 bases between the two ends. CDR3 loop: CASSPRSRQGHTANNEQFF. The CDR3 nucleotides read TGTGCCAGCTCACCAAGATCGCGCCAGGGTCATACCGCTAACAATGAGCAGTTCTTC.

The chain links TRBV19 to TRBJ2-7; perhaps TRBD2 as D (5 bases). Trimming removed 7 bases from V and 3 bases from J, with 16 bases in between. CDR1 and CDR2 (germline): LNHDA, SQIVND (reference sequence). The CDR3 length is 14 residues. CDR3 protein: CASTGVAPLYEQYF. In DNA, the CDR3 is TGTGCCAGTACCGGGGTAGCGCCACTCTACGAGCAGTACTTC. Filled out from reference TRBV19 and TRBJ2-7, the complete variable domain reads DGGITQSPKYLFRKEGQNVTLSCEQNLNHDAMYWYRQDPGQGLRLIYYSQIVNDFQKGDIAEGYSVSREKKESFPLTVTSAQKNPTAFYLCASTGVAPLYEQYFGPGTRLTVT.

This clone showed up just a few times. J is TRBJ1-4 and V is TRBV6-8; D gene unclear. The CDR3 spans 13 residues. Trimming removed 5 bases from V and 8 bases from J, with 12 bases in between. Germline assignment: CDR1 MNHGY and CDR2 SAAAGT. DNA of the CDR3: TGTGCCAGCAGTGAGAGAAAGGACGAAAAACTGTTTTTT. It specifies CASSERKDEKLFF.

A few counts support this clone. The chain joins TRBV11-3 to TRBJ1-1, with 7 bases identical to TRBD1. Germline assignment: CDR1 SGHNT and CDR2 YENEEA. The CDR3 contains 17 residues. J lost 0 bases, V lost 3 bases, and 10 bases had no gene match. The CDR3 region is CASSFPQGGSMNTEAFF. CDR3 DNA sequence: TGTGCCAGCAGCTTTCCCCAGGGGGGGAGTATGAACACTGAAGCTTTCTTT.

This clone was counted between two and nine times. The V gene is TRBV6-8, the J gene TRBJ2-1; 9 bases agree with TRBD2. Unmatched junction bases numbered 6, after V lost 6 bases and J lost 6 bases. CDR1 and CDR2 from the germline V gene are MNHGY and SAAAGT. The CDR3 has 14 amino acids. Written as DNA, the CDR3 is TGTGCCAGCAGGCAGACTAGCGGCGGCAATGAGCAGTTCTTC. Protein product: CASRQTSGGNEQFF.

This clone appeared a few times. V usage is TRBV4-1 and J usage is TRBJ2-1; 10 bases are shared with TRBD2. Germline CDR1 MGHRA, CDR2 YSYEKL. Trimming at V came to 4 bases and at J to 9 bases, leaving 9 bases not matched to a gene. This CDR3 contains 15 residues. The DNA for the CDR3 is TGCGCCAGCAGCCCCGGGACTAGCGATTTTGGTGAGCAGTTCTTC. The encoded protein is CASSPGTSDFGEQFF.

This chain uses TRBV14 with TRBJ1-2; possibly TRBD1 for D (5 bases). This CDR3 spans 14 amino acids. Germline CDR1 and CDR2: SGHDN and FVKESK. Trimming removed 3 bases from V and 6 bases from J, with 14 bases in between. CDR3 region: CASSQLRTSHGYTF. In DNA form, the CDR3 reads TGTGCCAGCAGCCAGCTACGGACATCCCATGGCTACACCTTC.

A few counts support this clone. The chain recombines TRBV28 with TRBJ2-2, with a weak D call TRBD2 (5 bases). CDR3 length: 16 residues. Per germline, CDR1 MDHEN and CDR2 SYDVKM. V dropped 3 bases and J dropped 2 bases, with 13 bases sitting between them. This chain's CDR3 is CASSLTSGYNTGELFF. DNA for the CDR3: TGTGCCAGCAGTTTGACGTCGGGATACAACACCGGGGAGCTGTTTTTT. The full variable domain, completed using reference TRBV28 and TRBJ2-2, is DVKVTQSSRYLVKRTGEKVFLECVQDMDHENMFWYRQDPGLGLRLIYFSYDVKMKEKGDIPEGYSVSREKKERFSLILESASTNQTSMYLCASSLTSGYNTGELFFGEGSRLTVL.

The rearrangement uses TRBV28 and TRBJ1-1; D remains unclear. Germline CDR1 and CDR2: MDHEN and SYDVKM. The V gene lost 2 bases and the J gene lost 1 base, with 5 bases spanning the gap. The CDR3 runs to 13 residues. CDR3 DNA sequence: TGTGCCAGCAGTTTAAGTGGGAACACTGAAGCTTTCTTT. It specifies CASSLSGNTEAFF.

The rearrangement uses TRBV28 and TRBJ2-7; TRBD1 matches at 9 bases. This CDR3 is built from 14 residues. From germline, CDR1 is MDHEN and CDR2 SYDVKM. The V segment lost 6 bases and the J segment 4 bases; nucleotides outside the gene matches: 7. The CDR3 region is CASSPGTGRYEQYF. CDR3 DNA sequence: TGTGCCAGCAGCCCTGGGACAGGGAGATACGAGCAGTACTTC. Variable domain in full (rest from reference TRBV28 and TRBJ2-7): DVKVTQSSRYLVKRTGEKVFLECVQDMDHENMFWYRQDPGLGLRLIYFSYDVKMKEKGDIPEGYSVSREKKERFSLILESASTNQTSMYLCASSPGTGRYEQYFGPGTRLTVT.

The chain uses TRBV6-7 and TRBJ1-1, with a weak D call TRBD1 (6 bases). TRBV6-7 is reported as an ORF; its role is uncertain. There are 14 residues in the CDR3. Trimming removed 6 bases at V and 7 bases at J, with 18 bases between. DNA for the CDR3: TGTGCCAGCAGGGACTGGGACACGACGAATGAAGCTTTCTTT. It codes for CASRDWDTTNEAFF.